The 3 T cell receptor beta chains given below trace back to one sample, sequenced in a study of Graves' ophthalmopathy and Graves' hyperthyroidism. Amplification from RNA transcripts yielded the TCR beta CDR3 regions. Investigators did first-round RT-PCR with HTBI primers, then second-round multiplex PCR. TCRdb reprocessed the multiplex PCR reads with MiXCR, giving one entry per CDR3 protein. The sample shows almost 750,000 distinct CDR3 sequences, 40% of them seen only once. The sample taken for sequencing was peripheral blood. These receptor sequences come from an adult man with Graves' ophthalmopathy.

The rearrangement uses TRBV5-1 and TRBJ2-3; the D gene is possibly TRBD2 (5 bases). V was clipped by 0 bases and J by 5 bases, with 13 bases between them. Per germline, CDR1 SGHRS and CDR2 YFSETQ. The CDR3 contains 15 residues. The CDR3 is CASSLAVDGEDTQYF. The CDR3 DNA is TGCGCCAGCAGCTTGGCTGTTGACGGGGAAGATACGCAGTATTTT.

On this clonotype: The junction differs from germline at one of its ends, possibly a read error. The V gene is TRBV9, the J gene TRBJ1-2; 7 bases fit TRBD1. This CDR3 comprises 13 residues. From germline, CDR1 is SGDLS and CDR2 YYNGEE. DNA for the CDR3: TGTGCCAGCAGCCCCGGGACAGTGGACTCCTTTGCCTTC. The encoded protein is CASSPGTVDSFAF.

The V and J genes are TRBV29-1 and TRBJ1-6, with 8 nucleotides matching TRBD1. The trim removed 6 bases at V and 15 bases at J, leaving 7 bases unmatched. Germline V gene lookup returns CDR1 SQVTM and CDR2 ANQGSEA. CDR3 length: 11 residues. This chain's CDR3 is CSVGQGPNLHF. CDR3 in DNA: TGCAGCGTCGGACAGGGCCCTAACCTCCACTTT. Together with reference TRBV29-1 and TRBJ1-6, the CDR3 gives the full variable domain: SAVISQKPSRDICQRGTSLTIQCQVDSQVTMMFWYRQQPGQSLTLIATANQGSEATYESGFVIDKFPISRPNLTFSTLTVSNMSPEDSSIYLCSVGQGPNLHFGNGTRLTVT.